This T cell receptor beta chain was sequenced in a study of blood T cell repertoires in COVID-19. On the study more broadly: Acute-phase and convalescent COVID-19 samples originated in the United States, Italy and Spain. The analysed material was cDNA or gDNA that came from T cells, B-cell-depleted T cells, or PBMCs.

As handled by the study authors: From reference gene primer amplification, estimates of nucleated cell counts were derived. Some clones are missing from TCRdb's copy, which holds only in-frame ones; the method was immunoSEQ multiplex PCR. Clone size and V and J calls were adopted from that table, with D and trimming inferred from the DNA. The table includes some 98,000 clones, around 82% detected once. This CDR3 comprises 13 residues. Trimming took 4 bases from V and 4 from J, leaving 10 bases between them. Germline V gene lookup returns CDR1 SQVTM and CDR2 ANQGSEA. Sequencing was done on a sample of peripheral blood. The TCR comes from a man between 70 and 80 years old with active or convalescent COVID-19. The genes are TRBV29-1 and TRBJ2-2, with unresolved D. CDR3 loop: CSVAHYITGELFF. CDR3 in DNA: TGCAGCGTTGCTCACTACATCACCGGGGAGCTGTTTTTT.